Listed below are T cell receptor beta chains from one sample, sequenced in a study of beta chain features in type 1 diabetes. The data were produced by immunoSEQ multiplex PCR, yet TCRdb's version contains in-frame clones alone and is incomplete. The sample lists roughly 450,000 clones; 11% to 15% were seen once. Sequencing input: naive CD4+ T cells from blood. These receptors all stem from a man aged 25 to 40 in good health. Both conserved end residues are part of each CDR3. A D gene is named only where the DNA matches it firmly.

d_gene: NA
j_gene: TRBJ1-1
v_gene: TRBV7-2
CDR3aa: CASSLGGLRTINTEAFF

d_gene: NA
j_gene: TRBJ2-4
v_gene: TRBV5-6
CDR3aa: CASSSFLTGLDIQYF

d_gene: NA
j_gene: TRBJ2-5
v_gene: TRBV29-1
CDR3aa: CSVVGSGETQYF

d_gene: TRBD1
j_gene: TRBJ1-1
v_gene: TRBV19
CDR3aa: CASGQGRNTEAFF

d_gene: NA
j_gene: TRBJ2-5
v_gene: TRBV9
CDR3aa: CASSVGLTQETQYF

d_gene: NA
j_gene: TRBJ1-6
v_gene: TRBV5-1
CDR3aa: CASSLDRVDSPLHF

d_gene: TRBD1
j_gene: TRBJ1-5
v_gene: TRBV25-1
CDR3aa: CASSARTGDQPQHF

d_gene: NA
j_gene: TRBJ2-1
v_gene: TRBV7-2
CDR3aa: CASSHRVHNEQFF

d_gene: NA
j_gene: TRBJ2-3
v_gene: TRBV11-2
CDR3aa: CASSLDRQNTQYF

d_gene: TRBD2
j_gene: TRBJ2-1
v_gene: TRBV28
CDR3aa: CASSFGTSGTYNSYNEQFF

d_gene: NA
j_gene: TRBJ2-1
v_gene: TRBV7-2
CDR3aa: CASSPASLPAYNEQFF

d_gene: NA
j_gene: TRBJ2-4
v_gene: TRBV7-9
CDR3aa: CASSGRVAKNIQYF

d_gene: TRBD1
j_gene: TRBJ2-3
v_gene: TRBV9
CDR3aa: CASSSGQVTDTQYF

d_gene: TRBD2
j_gene: TRBJ2-7
v_gene: TRBV18
CDR3aa: CASSPPAGGSVGEQYF

d_gene: NA
j_gene: TRBJ1-3
v_gene: TRBV30
CDR3aa: CAWGTALGNTIYF

d_gene: TRBD2
j_gene: TRBJ2-5
v_gene: TRBV4-1
CDR3aa: CASSGRLAGQETQYF

d_gene: NA
j_gene: TRBJ2-2
v_gene: TRBV7-2
CDR3aa: CASSYGSLNTGELFF

d_gene: NA
j_gene: TRBJ2-3
v_gene: TRBV30
CDR3aa: CAWSVGARPLSSTDTQYF

d_gene: TRBD2
j_gene: TRBJ2-1
v_gene: TRBV5-1
CDR3aa: CASSDTGGSNEQFF

d_gene: NA
j_gene: TRBJ2-7
v_gene: TRBV23-1
CDR3aa: CASSHSTRGRHSYEQYF

d_gene: NA
j_gene: TRBJ2-1
v_gene: TRBV13
CDR3aa: CASSFRGVSYNEQFF

d_gene: TRBD1
j_gene: TRBJ1-2
v_gene: TRBV14
CDR3aa: CASSQDWDSNYGYTF

d_gene: NA
j_gene: TRBJ1-1
v_gene: TRBV9
CDR3aa: CASSVTGQNTEAFF

d_gene: NA
j_gene: TRBJ2-3
v_gene: TRBV9
CDR3aa: CASSPRPPGDTQYF

d_gene: NA
j_gene: TRBJ2-1
v_gene: TRBV29-1
CDR3aa: CRVGLSTGSEQFF

d_gene: NA
j_gene: TRBJ2-3
v_gene: TRBV7-3
CDR3aa: CASSTGSTDTQYF

d_gene: NA
j_gene: TRBJ2-4
v_gene: TRBV5-1
CDR3aa: CASRRPGGDENIQYF

d_gene: NA
j_gene: TRBJ1-1
v_gene: TRBV15
CDR3aa: CATGEQDVKAFF

d_gene: NA
j_gene: TRBJ1-3
v_gene: TRBV29-1
CDR3aa: CSVNSGNTIYF

d_gene: NA
j_gene: TRBJ1-5
v_gene: TRBV4-2
CDR3aa: CASSQGEVINQPQHF

d_gene: NA
j_gene: TRBJ2-7
v_gene: TRBV15
CDR3aa: CATSSRERRYEQYF

d_gene: NA
j_gene: TRBJ2-5
v_gene: TRBV6-1
CDR3aa: CASSDGGAETQYF

d_gene: TRBD1
j_gene: TRBJ1-1
v_gene: TRBV7-2
CDR3aa: CASSVIPGQIAFF

d_gene: NA
j_gene: TRBJ1-3
v_gene: TRBV4-3
CDR3aa: CASGRGGHWDTIYF

d_gene: NA
j_gene: TRBJ2-3
v_gene: TRBV10-3
CDR3aa: CAISAGGGRSTDTQYF

d_gene: NA
j_gene: TRBJ1-2
v_gene: TRBV2
CDR3aa: CASGTLIGGYTF

d_gene: TRBD1
j_gene: TRBJ2-3
v_gene: TRBV5-1
CDR3aa: CASSLGGTGGGTDTQYF

d_gene: NA
j_gene: TRBJ2-7
v_gene: TRBV6-5
CDR3aa: CASSGILLGEQYF

d_gene: NA
j_gene: TRBJ2-1
v_gene: TRBV28
CDR3aa: CASRLWAGQQFF

d_gene: NA
j_gene: TRBJ2-5
v_gene: TRBV1
CDR3aa: CTSSQDPKTQQETQYF

d_gene: TRBD1
j_gene: TRBJ2-3
v_gene: TRBV29-1
CDR3aa: CSVENQGAERDTQYF